This TCR beta chain appears in the sequencing data of a study of memory B cells and T cells in multiple sclerosis (dated by TCRdb to the late 2010s). Turning to the overall study: The study compared TCR beta repertoires of autoproliferating peripheral T cells with brain lesion-infiltrating T cells in multiple sclerosis patients. TCR sequencing included a couple of multiple sclerosis patients for whom either brain lesions at autopsy or brain-infiltrating cells from biopsy were available.

Findings and caveats that apply to the study as a whole: Clone-set sizes varied between compartments, which affected the numbers of shared clonotypes and made normalization necessary.

After CFSE-labeled PBMCs were cultured without a stimulus, the autoproliferating (CFSEdim) and non-proliferating (CFSEhi) T cell fractions were sequenced separately. Altogether, 40 million to 65 million CFSE-labeled PBMCs were kept in culture for about seven days with no stimulus, after which the replicate wells were combined. PBMCs were labeled with around 0.5 uM CFSE and cultured without exogenous stimuli in serum-free AIM-V medium. PBMCs were isolated by Ficoll density gradient centrifugation and were cryopreserved before use. Live 7-AAD-negative cells were sorted on a FACSAria III, washed with PBS, and frozen at -80 degrees C as dry pellets. The immunoSEQ Platform was used to amplify TCRbeta CDR3 regions from extracted genomic DNA. Multiplex PCR, high-throughput sequencing and a vendor bioinformatics pipeline were brought together in the immunoSEQ assay. The study's processing was this. Non-productive sequences and CDR3s under 4 amino acids long were removed, and the clonotype frequencies in each sample were recalculated. In immunoSEQ Analyzer 2.0, shared clonotypes were identified as identical CDR3 amino acid, V gene and J gene sequences. To normalize repertoire overlap, the number of shared clonotypes was divided by the product of the two clone-set sizes and multiplied by 1000 to give arbitrary units. TCRdb limited this immuneACCESS table to in-frame rearrangements with V and J called. A share of clones is missing; checked studies link under half to unresolved V genes, and the rest is unexplained. Clonal size and the V and J genes are those of that table, whereas D and trimming came from the DNA. The sample data list approximately 12,000 clones, and about 83% of these were observed just once. The ten top clones hold about 2.8% of the sample.

Trimming leaves V shorter by 2 bases and J shorter by 3 bases, with the junction holding 2 bases beyond the gene matches. According to the germline V gene (reference sequence), CDR1 reads MNHEY and CDR2 reads SMNVEV. From its cysteine to its phenylalanine, the CDR3 spans 14 amino acids. The read is trimmed to its CDR3 DNA, 42 bases read in frame from base 1. To note about this clone: Its antigen has not been determined. The sample holds no much larger clone one base away, and base qualities are not on file.

This receptor was taken from a human donor with multiple sclerosis. The chain couples TRBV27 to TRBJ1-1, with 8 bases matching TRBD1. Source material: PBMCs from blood kept in culture. Here is the DNA: TGTGCCAGCAGTTTACAGGGGGCTTACACTGAAGCTTTCTTT. Its amino acids are CASSLQGAYTEAFF.